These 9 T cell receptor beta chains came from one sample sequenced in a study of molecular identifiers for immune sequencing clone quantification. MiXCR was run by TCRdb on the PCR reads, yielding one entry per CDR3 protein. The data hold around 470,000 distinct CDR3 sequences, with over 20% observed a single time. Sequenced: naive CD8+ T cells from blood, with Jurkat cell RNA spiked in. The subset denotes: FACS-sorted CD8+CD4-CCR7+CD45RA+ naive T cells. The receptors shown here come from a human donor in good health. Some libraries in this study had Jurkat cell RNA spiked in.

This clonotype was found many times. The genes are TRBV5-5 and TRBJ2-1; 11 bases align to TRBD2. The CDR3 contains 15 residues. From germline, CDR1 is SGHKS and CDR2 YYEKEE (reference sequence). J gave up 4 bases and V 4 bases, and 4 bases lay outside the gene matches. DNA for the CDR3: TGTGCCAGCAGCGGAGGACTAGCGGGTTACAATGAGCAGTTCTTC. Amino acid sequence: CASSGGLAGYNEQFF.

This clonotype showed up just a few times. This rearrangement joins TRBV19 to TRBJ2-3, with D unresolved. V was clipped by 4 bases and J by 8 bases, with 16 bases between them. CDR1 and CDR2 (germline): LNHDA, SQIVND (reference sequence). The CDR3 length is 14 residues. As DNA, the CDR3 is TGTGCCAGTAGTACCGCCGAAGGAGCCGGTACGCAGTATTTT. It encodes CASSTAEGAGTQYF.

The CDR3 coding sequence is TGTGCCAGCAGTTACCCTCGGGGGGGGGGGCGGTATGAGCAGTTCTTC. It yields the protein CASSYPRGGGRYEQFF. The chain employs TRBV6-5 and TRBJ2-1; 8 nucleotides line up with TRBD2. The CDR3 consists of 16 residues. The V segment lost 2 bases and the J segment 8 bases; nucleotides outside the gene matches: 11. Germline V gene data show CDR1 as MNHEY and CDR2 as SVGAGI.

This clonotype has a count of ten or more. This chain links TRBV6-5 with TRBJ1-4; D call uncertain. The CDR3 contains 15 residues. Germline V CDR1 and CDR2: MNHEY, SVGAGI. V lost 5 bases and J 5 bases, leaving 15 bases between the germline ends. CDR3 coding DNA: TGTGCCAGCAGTCCTTTGTCCGTGAGAAATGAAAAACTGTTTTTT. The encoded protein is CASSPLSVRNEKLFF.

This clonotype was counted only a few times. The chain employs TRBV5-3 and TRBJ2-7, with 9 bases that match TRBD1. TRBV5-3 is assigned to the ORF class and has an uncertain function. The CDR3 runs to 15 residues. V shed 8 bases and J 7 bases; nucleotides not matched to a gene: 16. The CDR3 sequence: CASSITSGQGREQYF. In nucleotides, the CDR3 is TGTGCCAGCAGCATAACCTCGGGACAGGGCAGAGAGCAGTACTTC.

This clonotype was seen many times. In DNA form, the CDR3 reads TGTGCCAGCAGTCCCGGGACAGGGAACAATCAGCCCCAGCATTTT. Protein product: CASSPGTGNNQPQHF. This rearrangement joins TRBV12-3 or TRBV12-4 to TRBJ1-5; 9 bases are shared with TRBD1. After removal of 5 bases from V and 3 bases from J, the junction contained 5 bases not matched to a gene. CDR3 size: 15 residues.

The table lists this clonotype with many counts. CDR3 in DNA: TGTGCCAGCAGTTTAACGGGGAGCTCCGAAGCTTTCTTT. This translates into CASSLTGSSEAFF. The rearrangement uses TRBV12-3 or TRBV12-4 and TRBJ1-1; D remains unclear. The CDR3 contains 13 residues. V lost 2 bases, J lost 8 bases, and 12 bases lay in between.

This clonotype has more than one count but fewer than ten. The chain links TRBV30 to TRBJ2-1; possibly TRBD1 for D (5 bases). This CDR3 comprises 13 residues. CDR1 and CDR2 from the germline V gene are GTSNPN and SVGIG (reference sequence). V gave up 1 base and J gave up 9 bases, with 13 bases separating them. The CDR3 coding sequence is TGTGCCTGGAGTGATGGCAGGGCGGTTGAGCAGTTCTTC. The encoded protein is CAWSDGRAVEQFF. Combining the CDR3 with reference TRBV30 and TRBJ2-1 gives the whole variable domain SQTIHQWPATLVQPVGSPLSLECTVEGTSNPNLYWYRQAAGRGLQLLFYSVGIGQISSEVPQNLSASRPQDRQFILSSKKLLLSDSGFYLCAWSDGRAVEQFFGPGTRLTVL.

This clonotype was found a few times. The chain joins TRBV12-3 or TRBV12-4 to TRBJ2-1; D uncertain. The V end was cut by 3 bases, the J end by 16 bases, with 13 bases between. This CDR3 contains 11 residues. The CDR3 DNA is TGTGCCAGCAGTTTTGGTGCCCAGAATTTCTTC. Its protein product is CASSFGAQNFF.